This T cell receptor (beta chain) emerged from a study of blood T cell repertoires in COVID-19. Turning to the study itself: COVID-19 samples, acute and convalescent, were from the United States, Italy and Spain. The cDNA or gDNA used as material had been derived from T cells, B-cell-depleted T cells, or PBMCs.

With 4 bases clipped from V and 10 bases from J, the junction kept 11 bases outside the gene matches. The CDR3 is 17 amino acids. CDR1 is MNHEY, CDR2 SMNVEV, per germline (reference sequence). In the study's own analysis: Reference gene primer amplification in the assay estimated nucleated cell counts. The repertoire was sequenced with immunoSEQ multiplex PCR; TCRdb's copy has only in-frame clones and lacks some. That table gives V, J and clone size, and the DNA gave D and trimming. The sample consists of 300,000 or so clones, 85% of them appearing once. Sequencing used peripheral blood. The chain joins TRBV27 to TRBJ2-1, with 15 bases aligning to TRBD2. The TCR sequence derives from a woman in her forties or fifties with active or convalescent COVID-19. The CDR3 region is CASSSRGLAGGPNEQFF. In DNA form, the CDR3 reads TGTGCCAGCAGTTCGCGAGGACTAGCGGGAGGGCCCAACGAGCAGTTCTTC.